This TCR beta chain was obtained from a study of persistence of HIV-infected CD4 T cells. Cells were stimulated nonspecifically with anti-CD3/anti-CD28 magnetic beads. CD4+ T cells upregulating both CD40 ligand and CD69 were sorted as responding cells. Trimming took off 4 bases at V and 6 bases at J, with 10 bases between the two ends. This CDR3 contains 13 residues. As for this clone: What it binds is not known.

This was the immunoSEQ version 4 assay in survey mode. Assay used: immunoSEQ multiplex PCR; TCRdb lists only in-frame clones, some missing. The top ten hold 1% of the sample, which has 35,000 to 55,000 clones, 89% seen once. This chain connects TRBV12-3 or TRBV12-4 to TRBJ2-1; D may be TRBD2 (5 bases). This specimen consisted of CD4+ T cells sorted from PBMCs after approximately 19-hour stimulation, obtained from a patient who received antiretroviral therapy. This receptor was taken from an adult man with HIV who was CMV-seropositive. CDR3 nucleotides: TGTGCCAGCAGTTCAGCTAGCATCAATGAGCAGTTCTTC. This gives the protein CASSSASINEQFF.